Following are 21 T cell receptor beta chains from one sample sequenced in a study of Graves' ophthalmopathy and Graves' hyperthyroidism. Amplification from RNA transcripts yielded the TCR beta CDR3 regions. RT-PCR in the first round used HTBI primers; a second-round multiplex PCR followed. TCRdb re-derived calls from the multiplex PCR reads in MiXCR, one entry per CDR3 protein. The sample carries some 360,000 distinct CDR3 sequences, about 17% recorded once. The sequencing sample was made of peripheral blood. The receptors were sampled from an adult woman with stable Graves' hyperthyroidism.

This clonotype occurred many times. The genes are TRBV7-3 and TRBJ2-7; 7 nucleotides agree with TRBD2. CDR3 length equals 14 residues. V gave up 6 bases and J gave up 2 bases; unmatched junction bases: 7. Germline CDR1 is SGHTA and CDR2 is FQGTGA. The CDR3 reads CASSPSGAAYEQYF. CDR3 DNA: TGTGCCAGCAGTCCGAGCGGGGCCGCCTACGAGCAGTACTTC.

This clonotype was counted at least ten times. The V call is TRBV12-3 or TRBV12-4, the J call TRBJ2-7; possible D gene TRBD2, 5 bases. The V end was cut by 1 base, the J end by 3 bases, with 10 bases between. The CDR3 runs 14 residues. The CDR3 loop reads CASSLGGRHYEQYF. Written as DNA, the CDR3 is TGTGCCAGCAGTTTAGGAGGGCGCCACTACGAGCAGTACTTC.

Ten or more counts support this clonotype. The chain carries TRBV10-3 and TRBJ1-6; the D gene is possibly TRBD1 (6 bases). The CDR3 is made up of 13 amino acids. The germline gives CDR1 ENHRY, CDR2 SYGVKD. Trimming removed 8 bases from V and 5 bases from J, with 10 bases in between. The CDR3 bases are TGTGCCATCGGGCAGGGGAATAATTCACCCCTCCACTTT. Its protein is CAIGQGNNSPLHF.

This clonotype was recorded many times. The CDR3 region has the DNA TGTGCCAGCTCAAGGGAGATAAATTCACCCCTCCACTTT. Amino acids: CASSREINSPLHF. The rearrangement joins TRBV6-4 to TRBJ1-6; D remains ambiguous. Trimming stripped 8 bases from V and 7 bases from J, with 12 bases between. This CDR3 spans 13 amino acids. In germline, CDR1 is MRHNA, CDR2 SNTAGT.

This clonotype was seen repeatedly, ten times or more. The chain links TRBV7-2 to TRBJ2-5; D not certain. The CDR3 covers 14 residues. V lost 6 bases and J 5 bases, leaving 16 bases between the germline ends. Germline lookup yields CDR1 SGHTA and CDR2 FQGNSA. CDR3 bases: TGTGCCAGCAGTCGTAACCAGGCGTCTGAGACCCAGTACTTC. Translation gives CASSRNQASETQYF.

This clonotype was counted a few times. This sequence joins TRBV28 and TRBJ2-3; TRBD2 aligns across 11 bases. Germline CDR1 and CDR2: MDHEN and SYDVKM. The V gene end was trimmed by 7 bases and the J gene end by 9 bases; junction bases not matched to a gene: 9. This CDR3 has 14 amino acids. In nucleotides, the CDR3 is TGTGCCAGCAAGACGGCCTCTAGCGGGGGGACGCAGTATTTT. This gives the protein CASKTASSGGTQYF.

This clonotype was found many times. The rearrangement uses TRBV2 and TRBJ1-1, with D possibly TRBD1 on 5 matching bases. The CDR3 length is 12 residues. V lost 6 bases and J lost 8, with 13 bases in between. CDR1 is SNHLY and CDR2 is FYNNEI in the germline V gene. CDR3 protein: CASRADGAEAFF. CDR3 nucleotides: TGTGCCAGCAGAGCTGACGGGGCCGAAGCTTTCTTT.

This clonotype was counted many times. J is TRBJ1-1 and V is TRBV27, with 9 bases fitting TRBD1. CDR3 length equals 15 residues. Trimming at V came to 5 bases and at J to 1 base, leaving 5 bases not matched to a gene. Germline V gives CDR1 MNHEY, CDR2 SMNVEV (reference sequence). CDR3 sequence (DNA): TGTGCCAGCAGTCCCCGGGGACAGGGGAACACTGAAGCTTTCTTT. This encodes CASSPRGQGNTEAFF.

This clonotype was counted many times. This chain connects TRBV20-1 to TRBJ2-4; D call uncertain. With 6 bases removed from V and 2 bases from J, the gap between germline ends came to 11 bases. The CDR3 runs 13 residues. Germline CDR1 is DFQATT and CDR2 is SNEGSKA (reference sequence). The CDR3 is CSAHDTSKNIQYF. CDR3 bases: TGCAGTGCCCATGACACCTCCAAAAACATTCAGTACTTC.

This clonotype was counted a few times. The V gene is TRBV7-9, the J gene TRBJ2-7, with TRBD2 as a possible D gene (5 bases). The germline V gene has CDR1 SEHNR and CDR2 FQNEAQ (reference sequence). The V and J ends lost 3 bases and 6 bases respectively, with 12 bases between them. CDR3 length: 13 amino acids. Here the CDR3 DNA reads TGTGCCAGCAGCTTGGGTGTGAGGGCCGAGCAGTACTTC. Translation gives CASSLGVRAEQYF.

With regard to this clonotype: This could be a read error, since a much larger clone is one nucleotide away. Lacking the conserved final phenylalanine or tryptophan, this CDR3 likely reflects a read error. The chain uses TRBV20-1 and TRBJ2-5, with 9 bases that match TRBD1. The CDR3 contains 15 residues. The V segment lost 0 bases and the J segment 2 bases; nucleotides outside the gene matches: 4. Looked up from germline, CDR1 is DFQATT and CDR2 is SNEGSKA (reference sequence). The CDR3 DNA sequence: TGCAGTGCTAGAGATCGGGGACAGGGTCAAGAGACCCAGTACTAC. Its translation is CSARDRGQGQETQYY.

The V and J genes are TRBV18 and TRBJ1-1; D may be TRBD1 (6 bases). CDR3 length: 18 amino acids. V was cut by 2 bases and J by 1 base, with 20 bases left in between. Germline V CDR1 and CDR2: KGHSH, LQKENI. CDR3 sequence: CASSPMGGGANSNTEAFF. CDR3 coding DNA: TGTGCCAGCTCACCAATGGGCGGGGGGGCAAACTCGAACACTGAAGCTTTCTTT.

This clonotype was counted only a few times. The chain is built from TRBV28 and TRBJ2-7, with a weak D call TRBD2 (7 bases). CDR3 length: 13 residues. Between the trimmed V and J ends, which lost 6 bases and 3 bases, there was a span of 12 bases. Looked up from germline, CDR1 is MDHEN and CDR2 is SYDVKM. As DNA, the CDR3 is TGTGCCAGCAGCCGTAGGGGGGGCTACGAGCAGTACTTC. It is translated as CASSRRGGYEQYF.

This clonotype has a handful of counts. CDR3 DNA sequence: TGCAGTGCTAGAGGCGGGAGCGTAATCAAAAACATTCAGTACTTC. It is translated as CSARGGSVIKNIQYF. The V and J genes are TRBV20-1 and TRBJ2-4; TRBD2 matches 7 bases. Trimming cost V 1 base and J 3 bases; bases outside gene matches: 6. Per germline, CDR1 DFQATT and CDR2 SNEGSKA (reference sequence). This CDR3 contains 15 residues.

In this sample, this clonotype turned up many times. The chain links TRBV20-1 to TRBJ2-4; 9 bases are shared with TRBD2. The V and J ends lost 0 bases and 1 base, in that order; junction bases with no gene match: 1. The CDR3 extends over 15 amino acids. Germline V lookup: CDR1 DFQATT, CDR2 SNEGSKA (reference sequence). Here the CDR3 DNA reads TGCAGTGCTAGAGACACTAGCGGGGCCAAAAACATTCAGTACTTC. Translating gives CSARDTSGAKNIQYF.

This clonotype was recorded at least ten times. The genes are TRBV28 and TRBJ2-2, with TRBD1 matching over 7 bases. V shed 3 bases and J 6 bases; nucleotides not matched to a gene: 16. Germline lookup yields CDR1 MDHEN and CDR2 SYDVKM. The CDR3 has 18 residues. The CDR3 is CASSFPPWTGVSPGELFF. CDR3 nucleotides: TGTGCCAGCAGTTTTCCTCCATGGACAGGTGTCTCACCCGGGGAGCTGTTTTTT.

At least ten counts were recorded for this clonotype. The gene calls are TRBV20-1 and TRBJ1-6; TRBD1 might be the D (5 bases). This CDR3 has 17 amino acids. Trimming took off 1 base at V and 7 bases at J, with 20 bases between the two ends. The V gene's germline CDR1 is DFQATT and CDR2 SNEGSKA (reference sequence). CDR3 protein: CSARVRRGGVGNSPLHF. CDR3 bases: TGCAGTGCTAGAGTCCGGAGGGGTGGGGTCGGCAATTCACCCCTCCACTTT.

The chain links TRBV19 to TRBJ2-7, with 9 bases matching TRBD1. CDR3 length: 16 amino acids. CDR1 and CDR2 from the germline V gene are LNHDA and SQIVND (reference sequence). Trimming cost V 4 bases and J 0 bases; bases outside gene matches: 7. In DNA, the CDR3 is TGTGCCAGTAGTAAAAAGGGGGACAGGGCCTCCTACGAGCAGTACTTC. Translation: CASSKKGDRASYEQYF.

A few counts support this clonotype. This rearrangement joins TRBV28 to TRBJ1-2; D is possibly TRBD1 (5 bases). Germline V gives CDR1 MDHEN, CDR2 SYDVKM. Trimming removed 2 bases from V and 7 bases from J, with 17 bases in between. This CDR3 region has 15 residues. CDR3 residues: CASSLDGRALGGYTF. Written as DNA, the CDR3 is TGTGCCAGCAGTTTAGACGGCAGGGCCCTGGGTGGCTACACCTTC.

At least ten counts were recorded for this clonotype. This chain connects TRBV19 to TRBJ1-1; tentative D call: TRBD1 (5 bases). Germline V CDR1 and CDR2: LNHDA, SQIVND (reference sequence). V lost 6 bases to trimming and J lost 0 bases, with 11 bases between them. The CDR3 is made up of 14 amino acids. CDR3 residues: CASSRQSLNTEAFF. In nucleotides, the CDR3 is TGTGCCAGTAGCCGACAGAGCTTGAACACTGAAGCTTTCTTT.

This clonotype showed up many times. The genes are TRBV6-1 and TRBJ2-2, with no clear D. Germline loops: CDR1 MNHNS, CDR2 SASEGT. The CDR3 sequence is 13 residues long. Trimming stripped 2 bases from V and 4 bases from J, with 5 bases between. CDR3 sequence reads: CASSETVTGELFF. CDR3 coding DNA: TGTGCCAGCAGTGAAACAGTCACCGGGGAGCTGTTTTTT.